The 32 T cell receptor beta chains given below trace back to one sample, sequenced in a study of technical replicates of blood from four donors. Only in-frame clones appear in the TCRdb table, and some are missing; sequencing was by immunoSEQ multiplex PCR. Among about 100,000 clones listed, 85% to 95% were seen once. The sample taken for sequencing was T cells isolated from PBMCs. All receptors come from a human donor in good health.

The chain is built from TRBV19 and TRBJ2-7; D not resolved. The CDR3 consists of 13 residues. The ends were cut back, 4 bases at V and 2 bases at J, with 9 bases in the middle. Germline CDR1 reads LNHDA; CDR2 reads SQIVND (reference sequence). The CDR3: CASSSIYPYEQYF. The CDR3, as DNA: TGTGCCAGTAGTAGTATCTACCCCTACGAGCAGTACTTC.

The chain couples TRBV30 to TRBJ1-3, with a possible D match to TRBD1 (5 bases). Germline values: CDR1 GTSNPN, CDR2 SVGIG (reference sequence). The CDR3 runs to 13 residues. Trimming removed 7 bases at V and 6 bases at J, with 16 bases between. The CDR3 protein is CASIRTTENTIYF. The CDR3 DNA reads TGTGCCTCCATTAGGACAACAGAAAACACCATATATTTT.

The chain joins TRBV19 to TRBJ2-7, with TRBD2 identical over 12 bases. J gave up 6 bases and V 8 bases, and 8 bases lay outside the gene matches. CDR1 LNHDA and CDR2 SQIVND come from the germline V gene (reference sequence). This CDR3 is built from 14 residues. CDR3 DNA: TGTGCCAGTTCATCTAGCGGGGGGGCCGCCGAGCAGTACTTC. Translation: CASSSSGGAAEQYF.

This chain connects TRBV28 to TRBJ1-4; D uncertain. The CDR3 has 15 amino acids. Deletions cut 6 bases from V and 8 bases from J, with 19 bases between. CDR1 and CDR2 (germline): MDHEN, SYDVKM. The CDR3: CASSYKPGNAEKLFF. As DNA, the CDR3 is TGTGCCAGCAGCTACAAACCGGGAAATGCGGAAAAACTGTTTTTT. The full variable domain, with the rest looked up from reference TRBV28 and TRBJ1-4, is DVKVTQSSRYLVKRTGEKVFLECVQDMDHENMFWYRQDPGLGLRLIYFSYDVKMKEKGDIPEGYSVSREKKERFSLILESASTNQTSMYLCASSYKPGNAEKLFFGSGTQLSVL.

This rearrangement joins TRBV27 to TRBJ1-2; TRBD1 aligns across 10 bases. Germline V lookup: CDR1 MNHEY, CDR2 SMNVEV (reference sequence). The CDR3 extends over 21 amino acids. V dropped 8 bases and J dropped 0; count of bases not matched to a gene: 24. This chain's CDR3 is CASGVTGGGLLVPLANYGYTF. In DNA, the CDR3 is TGTGCCAGCGGAGTGACAGGGGGCGGACTTCTGGTCCCGTTAGCTAACTATGGCTACACCTTC.

The chain uses TRBV7-2 and TRBJ1-2; 7 bases fit TRBD1. Looked up from germline, CDR1 is SGHTA and CDR2 is FQGNSA. V lost 4 bases and J lost 8; bases outside the gene matches: 4. The CDR3 contains 12 residues. The CDR3 DNA is TGTGCCAGCAGCTACAGGGGTAGAGGCTACACCTTC. This sequence encodes CASSYRGRGYTF.

The V and J genes are TRBV19 and TRBJ2-7; TRBD2 aligns across 11 bases. V lost 5 bases, J lost 3 bases, and 6 bases stayed unmatched. Germline V CDR1 and CDR2: LNHDA, SQIVND (reference sequence). The CDR3 length is 15 residues. In DNA form, the CDR3 reads TGTGCCAGTAGTCTCGGGACTAGCGGTTACTACGAGCAGTACTTC. This codes for CASSLGTSGYYEQYF.

This chain connects TRBV30 to TRBJ1-4, with no clear D. In germline, CDR1 is GTSNPN, CDR2 SVGIG (reference sequence). Deletions cut 3 bases from V and 6 bases from J, with 8 bases between. This CDR3 has 12 residues. CDR3 in DNA: TGTGCCTGGAGCATAGTCCATGAAAAACTGTTTTTT. It yields the protein CAWSIVHEKLFF.

The J gene is TRBJ1-3, the V gene TRBV28; TRBD1 matches 10 bases. The CDR3 has 16 residues. Trimming removed 5 bases from V and 1 base from J; junction bases left unmatched: 5. CDR1 MDHEN and CDR2 SYDVKM come from the germline V gene. This CDR3 is CASSPWTGGSGNTIYF. The CDR3 coding sequence is TGTGCCAGCAGTCCCTGGACAGGGGGATCTGGAAACACCATATATTTT. Full variable domain (remainder filled in from reference TRBV28 and TRBJ1-3): DVKVTQSSRYLVKRTGEKVFLECVQDMDHENMFWYRQDPGLGLRLIYFSYDVKMKEKGDIPEGYSVSREKKERFSLILESASTNQTSMYLCASSPWTGGSGNTIYFGEGSWLTVV.

The chain links TRBV7-9 to TRBJ1-1; D remains ambiguous. Germline assignment: CDR1 SEHNR and CDR2 FQNEAQ (reference sequence). The CDR3 is made up of 13 amino acids. The V and J ends lost 3 bases and 5 bases respectively, with 10 bases between them. This CDR3 reads CASSFAPETEAFF. In nucleotides, the CDR3 is TGTGCCAGCAGCTTTGCACCAGAAACTGAAGCTTTCTTT.

The chain recombines TRBV5-1 with TRBJ2-7; D remains ambiguous. V lost 4 bases and J 2 bases, leaving 10 bases between the germline ends. CDR3 length: 13 amino acids. Germline V CDR1 and CDR2: SGHRS, YFSETQ. The CDR3 sequence is CASSPSGPYEQYF. In nucleotides, the CDR3 is TGCGCCAGCAGCCCCTCGGGTCCCTACGAGCAGTACTTC.

The J gene is TRBJ2-5, the V gene TRBV21-1; TRBD2 is taken as the D call from the table, unchecked against the DNA. TRBV21-1 is noted as a pseudogene. This CDR3 is built from 20 residues. CDR3 in amino acids: CASTQGQVSIIVRGQETQYF. DNA for the CDR3: TGTGCCAGCACCCAAGGCCAGGTAAGCATTATAGTGCGGGGGCAAGAGACCCAGTACTTC.

The chain carries TRBV19 and TRBJ2-3; a weak D match, TRBD2 (6 bases). Trimming removed 4 bases from V and 3 bases from J, with 14 bases in between. CDR1 is LNHDA, CDR2 SQIVND, per germline (reference sequence). CDR3 length: 15 residues. CDR3 sequence: CASSKGTQSTDTQYF. Written as DNA, the CDR3 is TGTGCCAGTAGTAAAGGGACTCAATCAACAGATACGCAGTATTTT.

The rearrangement links TRBV6-6 to TRBJ1-1; D uncertain. Germline V gene sequence: CDR1 MNHNY, CDR2 SVGAGI (reference sequence). The V and J ends lost 8 bases and 1 base respectively, with 8 bases between them. This CDR3 has 12 amino acids. The CDR3 sequence is CASHLGNTEAFF. The CDR3 coding sequence is TGTGCCAGCCACCTAGGGAACACTGAAGCTTTCTTT.

The chain combines TRBV10-3 with TRBJ2-1; TRBD2 might be the D (6 bases). Germline V gene lookup returns CDR1 ENHRY and CDR2 SYGVKD. The ends were cut back, 3 bases at V and 0 bases at J, with 12 bases in the middle. The CDR3 loop spans 16 amino acids. The CDR3 nucleotides read TGTGCCATCAGTGATTCCGGAGGGACCTCCTACAATGAGCAGTTCTTC. This encodes CAISDSGGTSYNEQFF.

The chain combines TRBV28 with TRBJ1-1; the D is unclear. The CDR3 length is 13 residues. Germline V gene lookup returns CDR1 MDHEN and CDR2 SYDVKM. Trimming took off 3 bases at V and 3 bases at J, with 8 bases between the two ends. CDR3 in DNA: TGTGCCAGCAGTTTCGGAGCATACACTGAAGCTTTCTTT. It encodes CASSFGAYTEAFF. Variable domain in full (rest from reference TRBV28 and TRBJ1-1): DVKVTQSSRYLVKRTGEKVFLECVQDMDHENMFWYRQDPGLGLRLIYFSYDVKMKEKGDIPEGYSVSREKKERFSLILESASTNQTSMYLCASSFGAYTEAFFGQGTRLTVV.

In its sample, this clone was seen a few times. V and J are TRBV6-5 and TRBJ1-2, with D unresolved. Trimming took off 2 bases at V and 6 bases at J, with 16 bases between the two ends. Germline CDR1 reads MNHEY; CDR2 reads SVGAGI. CDR3 length: 15 residues. The CDR3 nucleotides read TGTGCCAGCAGTTACACCCCAGAAGCGGGCAATGGCTACACCTTC. Translation: CASSYTPEAGNGYTF.

This sequence joins TRBV7-6 and TRBJ2-7, with 9 bases that match TRBD1. V lost 5 bases to trimming and J lost 3 bases; unmatched junction nucleotides: 8. Germline lookup yields CDR1 SGHVS and CDR2 FNYEAQ. The CDR3 is made up of 15 amino acids. The CDR3 reads CASSPRTTGGYEQYF. The DNA for the CDR3 is TGTGCCAGCAGCCCCCGCACGACAGGGGGCTACGAGCAGTACTTC.

This clone was counted a single time. The CDR3 DNA sequence: TGCGCCAGCAGCTTCCGACAGGGTAGCTCCTACAATGAGCAGTTCTTC. It is translated as CASSFRQGSSYNEQFF. The genes are TRBV5-1 and TRBJ2-1; 7 bases line up with TRBD1. Germline loops: CDR1 SGHRS, CDR2 YFSETQ. J gave up 0 bases and V 2 bases, and 5 bases lay outside the gene matches. The CDR3 has 16 amino acids.

The V gene is TRBV27, the J gene TRBJ2-7; possibly TRBD2 for D (6 bases). CDR1 MNHEY and CDR2 SMNVEV come from the germline V gene (reference sequence). CDR3 length: 14 amino acids. Trimming stripped 6 bases from V and 5 bases from J, with 17 bases between. Here the CDR3 reads CASRLTGVQNEQYF. DNA for the CDR3: TGTGCCAGCAGACTGACGGGGGTACAGAACGAGCAGTACTTC.

The chain has TRBV29-1 and TRBJ1-2; TRBD1 is a possible D gene (6 bases). V lost 6 bases to trimming and J lost 5 bases, with 13 bases between them. CDR1 and CDR2 (germline): SQVTM, ANQGSEA. The CDR3 is made up of 12 amino acids. The DNA of the CDR3 is TGCAGCGTGCTTCCTGGGACATATGGCTACACCTTC. This sequence encodes CSVLPGTYGYTF.

The gene calls are TRBV6-5 and TRBJ1-2, with D perhaps TRBD1 (5 bases). This CDR3 has 13 amino acids. CDR1 and CDR2 from the germline V gene are MNHEY and SVGAGI. Between the trimmed V and J ends, which lost 7 bases and 2 bases, there was a span of 11 bases. This chain's CDR3 is CASTQRGNYGYTF. The DNA of the CDR3 is TGTGCCAGCACACAGCGGGGGAACTATGGCTACACCTTC.

The V call is TRBV7-2, the J call TRBJ2-3, with TRBD2 matching 7 bases. V lost 5 bases and J lost 6; bases outside the gene matches: 8. From germline, CDR1 is SGHTA and CDR2 FQGNSA. The CDR3 has 14 amino acids. The CDR3 here is CASSPGLVGDTQYF. DNA for the CDR3: TGTGCCAGCAGCCCAGGACTAGTAGGGGATACGCAGTATTTT.

The genes are TRBV28 and TRBJ2-7, with 9 positions matching TRBD1. Per the germline V gene, CDR1 is MDHEN and CDR2 is SYDVKM. This CDR3 contains 13 residues. V lost 2 bases to trimming and J lost 7 bases; unmatched junction nucleotides: 3. This chain's CDR3 is CASSLHRGQEQYF. For the CDR3, the DNA is TGTGCCAGCAGTTTACACAGGGGGCAAGAGCAGTACTTC.

J is TRBJ2-3 and V is TRBV7-8, with D tentatively TRBD1 (5 bases). The length of the CDR3 is 15 residues. Germline CDR1 reads SGHVS; CDR2 reads FQNEAQ. V was trimmed by 1 base and J by 0 bases, leaving 8 bases between them. CDR3 region: CASSLGGRSTDTQYF. CDR3 sequence (DNA): TGTGCCAGCAGCTTAGGGGGCAGAAGCACAGATACGCAGTATTTT.

This chain connects TRBV5-5 to TRBJ2-1, with 13 bases identical to TRBD2. The ends lost 4 bases at V and 7 bases at J; junction bases unmatched: 8. The CDR3 length is 16 residues. The germline V gene has CDR1 SGHKS and CDR2 YYEKEE (reference sequence). The CDR3 sequence is CASSQTGTSGVNEQFF. CDR3 nucleotides: TGTGCCAGCAGCCAAACCGGGACTAGCGGGGTAAATGAGCAGTTCTTC.

The J gene is TRBJ1-2, the V gene TRBV6-5; a weak D match, TRBD1 (6 bases). The CDR3 spans 13 residues. The V end was cut by 2 bases, the J end by 8 bases, with 12 bases between. Germline CDR1 is MNHEY and CDR2 is SVGAGI. DNA of the CDR3: TGTGCCAGCAGTTACCAAACAGGGCGAGGCTACACCTTC. This translates into CASSYQTGRGYTF.

The gene calls are TRBV7-2 and TRBJ2-7, with a possible D match to TRBD1 (6 bases). This CDR3 region has 14 residues. Germline CDR1 reads SGHTA; CDR2 reads FQGNSA. Trimming removed 5 bases at V and 2 bases at J, with 13 bases between. The CDR3 protein is CASSLRQEAYEQYF. The CDR3, as DNA: TGTGCCAGCAGCCTGAGACAGGAGGCCTACGAGCAGTACTTC.

The chain joins TRBV5-1 to TRBJ2-3; possible D gene TRBD2, 5 bases. Trimming pared 0 bases from V and 1 base from J, leaving 15 bases between. Germline assignment: CDR1 SGHRS and CDR2 YFSETQ. The CDR3 is made up of 17 amino acids. The CDR3 nucleotides read TGCGCCAGCAGCTTGGGGTTCACGGGGAGAGGCACAGATACGCAGTATTTT. This codes for CASSLGFTGRGTDTQYF.

This chain uses TRBV5-6 with TRBJ1-6, with D uncertain. The ends were cut back, 1 base at V and 7 bases at J, with 3 bases in the middle. The germline gives CDR1 SGHDT, CDR2 YYEEEE. The CDR3 sequence is 12 residues long. CDR3 region: CASSLQNSPLHF. CDR3 nucleotides: TGTGCCAGCAGCTTGCAAAATTCACCCCTCCACTTT.

This clone appeared a single time. This rearrangement joins TRBV27 to TRBJ2-5; 9 bases match TRBD2. Per the germline V gene, CDR1 is MNHEY and CDR2 is SMNVEV (reference sequence). The junction had 3 bases not matched to a gene; V was cut back by 1 base and J by 0 bases. The length of the CDR3 is 16 residues. As DNA, the CDR3 is TGTGCCAGCAGTTTATATACTAGCGGGTACCAAGAGACCCAGTACTTC. Protein: CASSLYTSGYQETQYF.

V gene TRBV6-1 combines with J gene TRBJ2-2, with a tentative D call TRBD2 (6 bases). Trimming pared 3 bases from V and 8 bases from J, leaving 16 bases between. Germline V gives CDR1 MNHNS, CDR2 SASEGT. The length of the CDR3 is 15 residues. CDR3 coding DNA: TGTGCCAGCAGTGAGGGACTTGAGGGACCGGGGGAGCTGTTTTTT. Protein product: CASSEGLEGPGELFF.